This record concerns one TCR beta chain sequence. Trimming cost V 4 bases and J 5 bases; bases outside gene matches: 12. Germline V lookup: CDR1 SGHRS, CDR2 YFSETQ. The CDR3 runs to 15 residues. PCR employed 60 Vbeta and 13 Jbeta primers. The repertoire was sequenced with immunoSEQ multiplex PCR; TCRdb's copy has only in-frame clones and lacks some. The profile shows tens of thousands of clones, 78% of them singletons. This sample is drawn from a study of cytomegalovirus exposure and HLA in healthy donors. The TCR sequence derives from a man in his forties in good health and CMV-seronegative. The rearrangement uses TRBV5-1 and TRBJ2-7, with 7 bases that match TRBD1. Sequencing input: PBMCs. The CDR3 protein is CASSPRTGDGHEQYF. DNA for the CDR3: TGCGCCAGCAGCCCAAGGACAGGCGATGGCCACGAGCAGTACTTC.